This is a list of T cell receptor beta chains from one sample in a study of Graves' ophthalmopathy and Graves' hyperthyroidism. TCRdb itself ran the multiplex PCR reads through MiXCR, one entry per CDR3 protein. The sample consists of roughly 160,000 distinct CDR3 sequences, 39% of them appearing once. Sequencing used peripheral blood. The origin of the receptors is a man between 25 and 39 years old with Graves' ophthalmopathy. The CDR3 runs from the conserved cysteine through the conserved F or W. D genes are given only for firm matches. Only some rows state a clone size, as once, few, many or a class for expanded clones.

d_gene	j_gene	v_gene	abundance	CDR3nt	CDR3aa
.	TRBJ1-2	TRBV6-1	.	TGTGCCAGCAGTCCCCAACCAAGCAGAACAGGGTACGGCTACACCTTC	CASSPQPSRTGYGYTF
.	TRBJ1-1	TRBV4-1	many	TGCGCCAGCAAGGGCCCAACAATGAACACTGAAGCTTTCTTT	CASKGPTMNTEAFF
.	TRBJ1-1	TRBV28	many	TGTGCCAGCACCCCTGGGGGCCTGAACACTGAAGCTTTCTTT	CASTPGGLNTEAFF
TRBD1	TRBJ1-2	TRBV7-8	many	TGTGCCAGCAGCTTAGCGGACAGGTTCGGAGGCTACACCTTC	CASSLADRFGGYTF
TRBD2	TRBJ2-4	TRBV27	many	TGTGCCAGCAGTTTTGCGGGAGACGCCAAAAACATTCAGTACTTC	CASSFAGDAKNIQYF
.	TRBJ2-2	TRBV6-1	many	TGTGCCAGCAGTGGCTGGGACGTGTCTGGGGAGCTGTTTTTT	CASSGWDVSGELFF
.	TRBJ1-1	TRBV6-5	.	TGTGCCAGCAGTTACGACAGGAGAGGCACTGAAGCTTTCTTT	CASSYDRRGTEAFF
TRBD1	TRBJ1-5	TRBV6-1	few	TGTGCCAGCAGGGATCCGGGACAGGGACATCAGCCCCAGCATTTT	CASRDPGQGHQPQHF
.	TRBJ2-7	TRBV6-2/TRBV6-3	.	TGTGCCAGCAGTTACGGGGTTACCGGCTCCTACGAGCAGTACTTC	CASSYGVTGSYEQYF
.	TRBJ2-7	TRBV6-2/TRBV6-3	.	TGTGCCAGCAGTTCAAGACTAGGGACCTACGAGCAGTACTTC	CASSSRLGTYEQYF
TRBD1	TRBJ1-2	TRBV6-5	many	TGTGCCAGCAGTTCTACAGGGGTTGGCTACACCTTC	CASSSTGVGYTF
.	TRBJ1-1	TRBV6-5	.	TGTGCCAGCAGTTACGACGACCGCGTACTCATGAACACTGAAGCTTTCTTT	CASSYDDRVLMNTEAFF
.	TRBJ2-7	TRBV20-1	many	TGCAGTGCTAGAGATATAAGGGTCTACGAGCAGTACTTC	CSARDIRVYEQYF
.	TRBJ1-3	TRBV12-3/TRBV12-4	few	TGTGCCAGCAGTTTATACCGGGGAAGTGGTGGAAACACCATATATTTT	CASSLYRGSGGNTIYF
.	TRBJ2-5	TRBV6-1	many	TGTGCCAGCGGATTCATTAGGGAGACCCAGTACTTC	CASGFIRETQYF
.	TRBJ2-2	TRBV6-4	.	TGTGCCAGCAGTCAGGGCCAAGACACCGGGGAGCTGTTTTTT	CASSQGQDTGELFF
TRBD1	TRBJ2-5	TRBV6-1	.	TGTGCCAGCAGTATTGGACAGGGCGTAGAGACCCAGTACTTC	CASSIGQGVETQYF
.	TRBJ2-7	TRBV29-1	many	TGCAGCATGTGGGACTCCGGCGCATTTGAGCAGTACTTC	CSMWDSGAFEQYF
.	TRBJ1-1	TRBV12-3/TRBV12-4	few	TGTGCCAGCAGTTCCAGGGTTTCGAGCACTGAAGCTTTCTTT	CASSSRVSSTEAFF
.	TRBJ2-7	TRBV11-2	.	TGTGCCAGCAGCCTAACAGCCCGGGGGGCAATCGCCTACGAGCAGTACTTC	CASSLTARGAIAYEQYF
.	TRBJ2-5	TRBV28	.	TGTGCCAGCAGTTTTACAGCCCAGGGAAGAGGGACCCAGTACTTC	CASSFTAQGRGTQYF
TRBD1	TRBJ2-6	TRBV10-3	many	TGTGCCATCAGCGACGGGACAGAAGGCTCTGGGGCCAACGTCCTGACTTTC	CAISDGTEGSGANVLTF